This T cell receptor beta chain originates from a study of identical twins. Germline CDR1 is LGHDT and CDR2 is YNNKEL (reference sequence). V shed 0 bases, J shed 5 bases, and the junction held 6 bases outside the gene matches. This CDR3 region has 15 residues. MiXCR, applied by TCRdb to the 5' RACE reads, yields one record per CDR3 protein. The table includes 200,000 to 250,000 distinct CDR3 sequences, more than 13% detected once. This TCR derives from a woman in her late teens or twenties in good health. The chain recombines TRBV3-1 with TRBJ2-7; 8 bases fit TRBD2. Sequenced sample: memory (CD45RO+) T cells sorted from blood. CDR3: CASSQDYGRAHEQYF. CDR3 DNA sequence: TGTGCCAGCAGCCAAGATTACGGGAGGGCCCACGAGCAGTACTTC.